A single sample is the source of the 3 T cell receptor beta chains below, sequenced in a study of cytomegalovirus exposure and HLA in healthy donors. PCR involved 60 Vbeta and 13 Jbeta primers. Sequenced by immunoSEQ multiplex PCR; TCRdb stores in-frame clones only, minus some. Altogether fewer than 350,000 clones are present, approximately 90% being singletons, with the ten largest covering about 2.5%. Input material: PBMCs. The receptors were gathered from a woman in her late teens or twenties in good health and CMV-seronegative.

The chain recombines TRBV4-1 with TRBJ2-7; D gene uncertain. V lost 0 bases and J 0 bases, leaving 3 bases between the germline ends. This CDR3 contains 13 residues. Germline values: CDR1 MGHRA, CDR2 YSYEKL. CDR3 amino acids: CASSQDNSYEQYF. CDR3 in DNA: TGCGCCAGCAGCCAAGATAACTCCTACGAGCAGTACTTC.

CDR3: CASSLSSGGPYGYTF. The CDR3 region has the DNA TGTGCCAGCAGCTTAAGTTCAGGGGGTCCCTATGGCTACACCTTC. The chain uses TRBV7-9 and TRBJ1-2; TRBD1 matches 7 bases. V gave up 2 bases and J gave up 4 bases; unmatched junction bases: 7. CDR3 length: 15 residues. Per germline, CDR1 SEHNR and CDR2 FQNEAQ (reference sequence). The complete variable domain, with remaining parts taken from reference TRBV7-9 and TRBJ1-2, reads DTGVSQNPRHKITKRGQNVTFRCDPISEHNRLYWYRQTLGQGPEFLTYFQNEAQLEKSRLLSDRFSAERPKGSFSTLEIQRTEQGDSAMYLCASSLSSGGPYGYTFGSGTRLTVV.

This chain connects TRBV6-1 to TRBJ1-6, with TRBD1 identical over 9 bases. J was trimmed by 9 bases and V by 7 bases; bases with no gene match: 13. The CDR3 runs 16 residues. Germline loops: CDR1 MNHNS, CDR2 SASEGT. The CDR3 is CASTEAAGQGISPLHF. CDR3 DNA sequence: TGTGCCAGCACCGAAGCAGCAGGACAGGGGATTTCACCCCTCCACTTT.